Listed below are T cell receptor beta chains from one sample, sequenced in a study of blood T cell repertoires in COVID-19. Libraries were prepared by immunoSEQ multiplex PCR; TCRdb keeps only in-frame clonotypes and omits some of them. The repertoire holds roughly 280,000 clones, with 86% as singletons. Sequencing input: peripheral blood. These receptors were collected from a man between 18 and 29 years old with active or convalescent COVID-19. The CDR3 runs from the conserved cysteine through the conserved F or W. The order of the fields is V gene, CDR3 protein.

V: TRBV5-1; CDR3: CASSLDSIQETQYF
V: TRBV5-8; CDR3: CASSDLAF
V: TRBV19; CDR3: CASSILGQGGTEAFF
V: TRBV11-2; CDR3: CASSLDDAGRQKNYGYTF
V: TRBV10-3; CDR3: CAISGGPQGTGELFF
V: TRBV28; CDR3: CASSSTLSGTGSHLKVYYEQYF
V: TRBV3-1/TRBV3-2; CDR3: CASSQMGLEYEQYF
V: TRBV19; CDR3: CASSIDIGAWEVQRGVTGELFF
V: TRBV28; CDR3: CASSLRGDLSSPLHF
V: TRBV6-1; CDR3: CASREEGAGYTF
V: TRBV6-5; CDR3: CASSYLNSNQPQHF